Presented here are 14 T cell receptor beta chains from one specimen sequenced in a study of T cell repertoires in cytomegalovirus infection. TCRdb reprocessed the reads with MiXCR, giving one entry per CDR3 protein. Of 75,000 to 100,000 distinct CDR3 sequences detected, about 29% appear once; the ten largest clones hold around 68%. These receptors' antigens are unknown. This specimen was CD8+ T cells from cultured PBMCs, taken from culture after CMV antigen stimulation. These receptor sequences come from a human donor in good health (CMV status not recorded). Some clones in this sample may be carry-over from other donors' samples.

This chain uses TRBV6-5 with TRBJ2-7; the D gene is possibly TRBD1 (5 bases). The V gene's germline CDR1 is MNHEY and CDR2 SVGAGI. V was pared by 5 bases and J by 4 bases, with 18 bases between. This CDR3 is 15 amino acids long. DNA of the CDR3: TGTGCCAGCAGTCCTACAGGTCCGTTAGGTTACGAGCAGTACTTC. This translates into CASSPTGPLGYEQYF.

Many counts were recorded for this clonotype. The rearrangement joins TRBV7-9 to TRBJ2-4; tentative D call: TRBD2 (7 bases). The CDR3 extends over 16 amino acids. The ends were cut back, 5 bases at V and 0 bases at J, with 14 bases in the middle. CDR1 and CDR2 (germline): SEHNR, FQNEAQ (reference sequence). The DNA of the CDR3 is TGTGCCAGCAGCCGGGGGGCTGCGGGAGCCAAAAACATTCAGTACTTC. It yields the protein CASSRGAAGAKNIQYF.

This clonotype was seen only a few times. The chain recombines TRBV19 with TRBJ2-1, with D unclear. Trimming cost V 5 bases and J 0 bases, with 5 bases left between them. CDR1 is LNHDA and CDR2 is SQIVND in the germline V gene (reference sequence). The CDR3 is 13 residues long. The CDR3 region is CASSPSSYNEQFF. The CDR3 DNA reads TGTGCCAGTAGTCCAAGCTCCTACAATGAGCAGTTCTTC.

The chain recombines TRBV30 with TRBJ2-2; TRBD1 aligns across 9 bases. This CDR3 contains 13 residues. Germline lookup yields CDR1 GTSNPN and CDR2 SVGIG (reference sequence). The V and J ends lost 2 bases and 7 bases, in that order; junction bases with no gene match: 2. CDR3 in DNA: TGTGCCTGGAGTACAGGGGGCGGCGGGGAGCTGTTTTTT. Protein sequence: CAWSTGGGGELFF.

The genes are TRBV28 and TRBJ2-7, with 9 bases aligning to TRBD1. The germline V gene encodes CDR1 MDHEN and CDR2 SYDVKM. The trim removed 6 bases at V and 4 bases at J, leaving 10 bases unmatched. The CDR3 runs 15 residues. CDR3 sequence reads: CASSLTWDREYEQYF. The CDR3 nucleotides are TGTGCCAGCAGCCTGACCTGGGACAGGGAGTACGAGCAGTACTTC. Filled out from reference TRBV28 and TRBJ2-7, the complete variable domain reads DVKVTQSSRYLVKRTGEKVFLECVQDMDHENMFWYRQDPGLGLRLIYFSYDVKMKEKGDIPEGYSVSREKKERFSLILESASTNQTSMYLCASSLTWDREYEQYFGPGTRLTVT.

The chain links TRBV19 to TRBJ2-2; a possible D gene is TRBD1 (5 bases). Trimming left V 1 base short and J 4 bases short, with 10 bases between. There are 15 residues in the CDR3. Germline V gives CDR1 LNHDA, CDR2 SQIVND (reference sequence). The CDR3 sequence is CASSIGTRSTGELFF. Here the CDR3 DNA reads TGTGCCAGTAGTATAGGGACAAGATCCACCGGGGAGCTGTTTTTT. Supplemented by reference TRBV19 and TRBJ2-2, the full variable domain reads DGGITQSPKYLFRKEGQNVTLSCEQNLNHDAMYWYRQDPGQGLRLIYYSQIVNDFQKGDIAEGYSVSREKKESFPLTVTSAQKNPTAFYLCASSIGTRSTGELFFGEGSRLTVL.

There are a few counts of this clonotype. The chain has TRBV9 and TRBJ2-3; no reliable D call. Germline-derived CDR1 and CDR2 are SGDLS and YYNGEE. This CDR3 region has 11 residues. Trimming stripped 3 bases from V and 2 bases from J, with 1 base between. CDR3 nucleotides: TGTGCCAGCAGCGCCACAGATACGCAGTATTTT. Translation: CASSATDTQYF. Full variable domain (remainder filled in from reference TRBV9 and TRBJ2-3): DSGVTQTPKHLITATGQRVTLRCSPRSGDLSVYWYQQSLDQGLQFLIQYYNGEERAKGNILERFSAQQFPDLHSELNLSSLELGDSALYFCASSATDTQYFGPGTRLTVL.

This clonotype appeared a few times. The chain employs TRBV4-1 and TRBJ2-7; no clear D gene. The CDR3 consists of 12 residues. Trimming cost V 0 bases and J 7 bases, with 7 bases left between them. Germline CDR1 MGHRA, CDR2 YSYEKL. The CDR3 sequence: CASSQEGNEQYF. CDR3 DNA sequence: TGCGCCAGCAGCCAAGAAGGGAATGAGCAGTACTTC.

The chain joins TRBV4-1 to TRBJ2-7; no clear D gene. The CDR3 contains 14 residues. CDR1 and CDR2 from the germline V gene are MGHRA and YSYEKL. V was trimmed by 3 bases and J by 0 bases, leaving 9 bases between them. This CDR3 reads CASSHTASSYEQYF. CDR3 DNA: TGCGCCAGCAGCCACACAGCGAGCTCCTACGAGCAGTACTTC.

The chain combines TRBV6-1 with TRBJ1-5, with D uncertain. The CDR3 is 14 amino acids. V gave up 2 bases and J gave up 4 bases, with 9 bases separating them. Germline V gene sequence: CDR1 MNHNS, CDR2 SASEGT. CDR3 DNA sequence: TGTGCCAGCAGTGAATGGTTGGGGAATCAGCCCCAGCATTTT. It encodes CASSEWLGNQPQHF.

In this sample, this clonotype turned up a few times. The J gene is TRBJ2-7, the V gene TRBV2, with 9 bases aligning to TRBD1. The V and J ends lost 8 bases and 4 bases, in that order; junction bases with no gene match: 3. Germline CDR1 and CDR2: SNHLY and FYNNEI. The CDR3 runs 12 residues. This CDR3 is CASGQGPYEQYF. Here the CDR3 DNA reads TGTGCCAGCGGACAGGGGCCATACGAGCAGTACTTC.

This clonotype was counted a few times. The rearrangement joins TRBV28 to TRBJ1-5; TRBD1 might be the D (6 bases). The CDR3 is 14 residues long. V lost 5 bases to trimming and J lost 5 bases, with 13 bases between them. Germline-derived CDR1 and CDR2 are MDHEN and SYDVKM. Here the CDR3 reads CASSIRTDYQPQHF. For the CDR3, the DNA is TGTGCCAGCAGTATACGGACAGATTATCAGCCCCAGCATTTT.

V is TRBV23-1 and J is TRBJ1-5, with 9 bases lining up with TRBD1. TRBV23-1 is an ORF for which the function is uncertain. J lost 6 bases, V lost 6 bases, and 3 bases had no gene match. The CDR3 covers 13 residues. The CDR3: CASSGTGSQPQHF. The CDR3 nucleotides are TGCGCCAGCAGCGGGACAGGGAGTCAGCCCCAGCATTTT.

The chain joins TRBV27 to TRBJ1-1; 9 bases fit TRBD1. Trimming took 4 bases from V and 7 from J; bases not matched to a gene: 4. This CDR3 region has 13 residues. CDR1 and CDR2 from the germline V gene are MNHEY and SMNVEV (reference sequence). CDR3 region: CASSSQGALEAFF. DNA of the CDR3: TGTGCCAGCAGTTCACAGGGGGCCCTTGAAGCTTTCTTT.